The sequence of this TCR beta chain was determined in a study of cytomegalovirus exposure and HLA in healthy donors. Whole-study findings and limits: The only immune exposure information that was available was CMV serostatus. Analysis was carried out at a later point, and it linked a missense DCLRE1C variant to TCR beta V- and J-gene trimming. Later analysis suggested most CMV-associated TCR beta chains were HLA-restricted. Presence/absence analyses assumed roughly uniform sequencing depth across donors, which may not hold.

Concerning this clone: Its antigen remains unknown.

V was clipped by 3 bases and J by 1 base; unmatched bases: 4. There are 15 residues in the CDR3. The germline gives CDR1 SNHLY, CDR2 FYNNEI. Both 60 Vbeta primers and 13 Jbeta primers went into the PCR. Generated by immunoSEQ multiplex PCR, the TCRdb table keeps only in-frame clones and is missing some. The data hold 100,000 to 150,000 clones, with 77% observed a single time. Material for sequencing was PBMCs. This TCR was sampled from a woman aged 40 to 49 in good health and CMV-seropositive. The V call is TRBV2, the J call TRBJ2-3; TRBD2 matches 7 bases. The CDR3: CASSEPSGRTDTQYF. The CDR3 coding sequence is TGTGCCAGCAGTGAGCCTAGCGGTCGCACAGATACGCAGTATTTT.